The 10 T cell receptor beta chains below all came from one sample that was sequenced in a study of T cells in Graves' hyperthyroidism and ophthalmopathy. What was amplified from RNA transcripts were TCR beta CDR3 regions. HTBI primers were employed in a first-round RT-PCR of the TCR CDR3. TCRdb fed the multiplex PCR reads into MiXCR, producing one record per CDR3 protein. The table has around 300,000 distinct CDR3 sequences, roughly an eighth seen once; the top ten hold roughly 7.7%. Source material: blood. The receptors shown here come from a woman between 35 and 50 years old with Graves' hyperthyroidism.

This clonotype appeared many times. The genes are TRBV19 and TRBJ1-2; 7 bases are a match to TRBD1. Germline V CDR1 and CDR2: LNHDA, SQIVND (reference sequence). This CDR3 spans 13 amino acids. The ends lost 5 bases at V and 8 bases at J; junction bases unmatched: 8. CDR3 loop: CASSADRADGYTF. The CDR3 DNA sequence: TGTGCCAGTAGTGCCGACAGGGCGGACGGCTACACCTTC.

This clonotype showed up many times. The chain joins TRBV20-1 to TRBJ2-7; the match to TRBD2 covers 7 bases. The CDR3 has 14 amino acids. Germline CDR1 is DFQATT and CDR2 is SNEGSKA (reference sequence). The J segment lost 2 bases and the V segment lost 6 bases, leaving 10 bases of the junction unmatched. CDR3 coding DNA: TGCAGTGCCGGCCCGGTCGGGGGGACCTACGAGCAGTACTTC. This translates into CSAGPVGGTYEQYF.

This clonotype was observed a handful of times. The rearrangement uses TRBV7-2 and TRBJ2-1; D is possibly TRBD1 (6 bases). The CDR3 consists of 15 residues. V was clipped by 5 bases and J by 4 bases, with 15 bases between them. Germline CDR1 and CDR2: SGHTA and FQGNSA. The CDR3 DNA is TGTGCCAGCAGCCCAAATAGGGACACGTACAATGAGCAGTTCTTC. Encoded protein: CASSPNRDTYNEQFF. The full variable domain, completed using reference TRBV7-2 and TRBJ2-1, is GAGVSQSPSNKVTEKGKDVELRCDPISGHTALYWYRQSLGQGLEFLIYFQGNSAPDKSGLPSDRFSAERTGGSVSTLTIQRTQQEDSAVYLCASSPNRDTYNEQFFGPGTRLTVL.

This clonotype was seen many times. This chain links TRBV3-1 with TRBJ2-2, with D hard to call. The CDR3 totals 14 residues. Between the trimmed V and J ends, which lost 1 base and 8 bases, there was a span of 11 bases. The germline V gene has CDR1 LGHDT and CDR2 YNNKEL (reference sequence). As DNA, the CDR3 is TGTGCCAGCAGCCAAGGGACCTTGCCGGGGGAGCTGTTTTTT. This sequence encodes CASSQGTLPGELFF. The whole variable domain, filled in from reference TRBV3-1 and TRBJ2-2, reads DTAVSQTPKYLVTQMGNDKSIKCEQNLGHDTMYWYKQDSKKFLKIMFSYNNKELIINETVPNRFSPKSPDKAHLNLHINSLELGDSAVYFCASSQGTLPGELFFGEGSRLTVL.

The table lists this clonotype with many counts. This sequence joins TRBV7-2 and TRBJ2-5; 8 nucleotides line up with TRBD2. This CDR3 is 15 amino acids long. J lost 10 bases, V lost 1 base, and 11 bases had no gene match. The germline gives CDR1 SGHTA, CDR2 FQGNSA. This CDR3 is CASSLGSGTSGIQYF. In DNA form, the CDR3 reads TGTGCCAGCAGCTTAGGTAGCGGGACGTCGGGAATCCAGTACTTC.

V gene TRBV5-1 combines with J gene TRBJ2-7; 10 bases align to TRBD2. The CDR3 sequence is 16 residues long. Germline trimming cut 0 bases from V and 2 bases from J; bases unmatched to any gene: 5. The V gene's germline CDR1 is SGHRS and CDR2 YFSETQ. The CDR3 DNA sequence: TGCGCCAGCAGCTTGGAGTCTAGCGGGAGCCCCTACGAGCAGTACTTC. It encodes CASSLESSGSPYEQYF. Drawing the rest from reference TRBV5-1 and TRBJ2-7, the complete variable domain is KAGVTQTPRYLIKTRGQQVTLSCSPISGHRSVSWYQQTPGQGLQFLFEYFSETQRNKGNFPGRFSGRQFSNSRSEMNVSTLELGDSALYLCASSLESSGSPYEQYFGPGTRLTVT.

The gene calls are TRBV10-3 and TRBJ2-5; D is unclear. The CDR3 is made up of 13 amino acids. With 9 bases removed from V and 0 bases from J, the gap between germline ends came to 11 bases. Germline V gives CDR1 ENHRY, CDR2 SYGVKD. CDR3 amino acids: CAIKEVYQETQYF. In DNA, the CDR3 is TGTGCCATTAAAGAGGTATACCAAGAGACCCAGTACTTC.

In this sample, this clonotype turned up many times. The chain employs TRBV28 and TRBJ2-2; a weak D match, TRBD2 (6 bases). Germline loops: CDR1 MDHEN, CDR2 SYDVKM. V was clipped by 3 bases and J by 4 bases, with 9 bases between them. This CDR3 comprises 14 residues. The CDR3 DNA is TGTGCCAGCAGTTTCCTAGCGATCACCGGGGAGCTGTTTTTT. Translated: CASSFLAITGELFF.

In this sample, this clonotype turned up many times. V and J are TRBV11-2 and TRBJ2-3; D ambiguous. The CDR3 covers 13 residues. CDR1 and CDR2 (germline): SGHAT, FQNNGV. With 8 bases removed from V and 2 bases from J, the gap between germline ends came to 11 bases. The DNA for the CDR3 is TGTGCCAGCTCCCCTCAGGCCACAGATACGCAGTATTTT. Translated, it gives CASSPQATDTQYF.

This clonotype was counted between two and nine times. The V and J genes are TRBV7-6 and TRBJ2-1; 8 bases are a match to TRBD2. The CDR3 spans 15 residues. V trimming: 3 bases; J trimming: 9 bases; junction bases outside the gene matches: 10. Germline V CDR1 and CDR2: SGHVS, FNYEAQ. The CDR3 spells CASSFQGRGGSEQFF. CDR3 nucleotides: TGTGCCAGCAGCTTTCAAGGTCGGGGGGGGAGTGAGCAGTTCTTC.